This T cell receptor beta chain stems from a study of blood T cell repertoires in COVID-19. Germline-derived CDR1 and CDR2 are LNHDA and SQIVND (reference sequence). The CDR3 runs 16 residues. The V segment lost 6 bases and the J segment 6 bases; nucleotides outside the gene matches: 11. In the original processing: By means of reference gene primer amplification, nucleated cell counts were estimated. TCRdb keeps only in-frame clones here, not all; method: immunoSEQ multiplex PCR. V and J calls and clone size come straight from that table; D and trimming were deduced from the DNA. Altogether 150,000 to 200,000 clones are present, about nine tenths being singletons, with the ten largest covering roughly 25%.

The gene calls are TRBV19 and TRBJ1-6; 7 bases are a match to TRBD1. The specimen sequenced was peripheral blood. The origin of this receptor is a man between 60 and 75 years old with acute or convalescent COVID-19. The CDR3 DNA sequence: TGTGCCAGTAGCAGACAGGGAATGGCGGGTAATTCACCCCTCCACTTT. Protein sequence: CASSRQGMAGNSPLHF. Using reference TRBV19 and TRBJ1-6 for the parts outside the CDR3, the full variable domain is DGGITQSPKYLFRKEGQNVTLSCEQNLNHDAMYWYRQDPGQGLRLIYYSQIVNDFQKGDIAEGYSVSREKKESFPLTVTSAQKNPTAFYLCASSRQGMAGNSPLHFGNGTRLTVT.